This TCR beta chain was captured by sequencing in a study of T-cell reconstitution after alpha-beta-depleted transplantation in children. Unique molecular identifiers were incorporated when the TCRbeta library was constructed. TCRdb used MiXCR to reprocess the PCR reads, holding one entry per CDR3 protein. The data hold roughly 570,000 distinct CDR3 sequences, with approximately 30% observed a single time. This CDR3 region has 13 residues. Germline V lookup: CDR1 ENHRY, CDR2 SYGVKD. V shed 2 bases and J 3 bases; nucleotides not matched to a gene: 0. Study-wide points: Reportedly, alpha-beta T cells present about two months post-transplant originated from several hundred expanded clones of graft origin. Among T cells one year after transplant, newly produced cells accounted for most counts and diversity. It was surviving recipient T cells and thymic progenitors that gave some patients high TCRbeta diversity at day 60.

This clonotype has only a few counts. Its antigen is as yet unknown. The V gene is TRBV10-3, the J gene TRBJ2-5; 7 bases line up with TRBD2. This TCR was recovered from a boy under two years old with Wiskott-Aldrich syndrome, due to receive a stem cell transplant. Sequenced here: PBMCs, sampled before TCRalphabeta/CD19-depleted stem cell transplant. This chain's CDR3 is CAISERGEETQYF. CDR3 sequence (DNA): TGTGCCATCAGTGAGCGGGGGGAAGAGACCCAGTACTTC.